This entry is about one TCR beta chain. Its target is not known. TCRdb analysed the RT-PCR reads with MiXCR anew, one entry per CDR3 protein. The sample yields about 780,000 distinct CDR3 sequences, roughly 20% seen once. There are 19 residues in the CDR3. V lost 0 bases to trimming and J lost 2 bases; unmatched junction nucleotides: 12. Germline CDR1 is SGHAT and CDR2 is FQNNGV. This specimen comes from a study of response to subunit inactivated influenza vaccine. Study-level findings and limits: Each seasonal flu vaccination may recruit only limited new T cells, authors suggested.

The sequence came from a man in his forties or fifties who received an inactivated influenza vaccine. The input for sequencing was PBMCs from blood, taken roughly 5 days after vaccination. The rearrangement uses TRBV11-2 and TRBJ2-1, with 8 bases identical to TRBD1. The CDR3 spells CASSLDGVVTGVTYNEQFF. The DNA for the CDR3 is TGTGCCAGCAGCTTAGATGGAGTCGTGACAGGGGTTACCTACAATGAGCAGTTCTTC.